A single sample is the source of the 10 T cell receptor beta chains below, sequenced in a study of CD8+ T cells in alopecia areata. Stated treatment: oral pan-JAK inhibitor, 5-10 mg twice daily. Extraction and reverse transcription of RNA yielded cDNA as the sequencing template. The method was immunoSEQ multiplex PCR; TCRdb's version includes in-frame clones alone and lacks a portion of them. The sample has about 160,000 clones; roughly two thirds are singletons. This material consisted of CD4+ T cells sorted from blood, taken at week 4, from a patient treated with tofacitinib. Every receptor here comes from a human donor with alopecia areata.

A word on this clone: This specimen includes other DNA sequences encoding the same CDR3. The rearrangement links TRBV29-1 to TRBJ2-6, with 7 bases identical to TRBD1. Trimming at V came to 4 bases and at J to 4 bases, leaving 4 bases not matched to a gene. The CDR3 has 14 amino acids. Germline V gives CDR1 SQVTM, CDR2 ANQGSEA. The CDR3 bases are TGCAGCGTTGCAGGGGGAGCCGGGGCCAACGTCCTGACTTTC. It encodes CSVAGGAGANVLTF.

This clone appeared a single time. The rearrangement joins TRBV7-8 to TRBJ2-1, with TRBD2 identical over 14 bases. Losses at the gene ends were 5 bases for V and 10 bases for J; bases not matched to a gene: 13. Germline V gene sequence: CDR1 SGHVS, CDR2 FQNEAQ. There are 17 residues in the CDR3. CDR3 bases: TGTGCCAGCAGCCCACAAGAGGGACTAGCGGGGGTAGGGGAGCAGTTCTTC. Translation: CASSPQEGLAGVGEQFF.

The V gene is TRBV30, the J gene TRBJ1-6, with a possible D match to TRBD1 (5 bases). The CDR3 extends over 14 amino acids. CDR1 GTSNPN and CDR2 SVGIG come from the germline V gene (reference sequence). V was cut by 0 bases and J by 9 bases, with 12 bases left in between. As DNA, the CDR3 is TGTGCCTGGAGTGTCTTGGGGGTCGGTTCACCCCTCCACTTT. Translation: CAWSVLGVGSPLHF. Combining the CDR3 with reference TRBV30 and TRBJ1-6 gives the whole variable domain SQTIHQWPATLVQPVGSPLSLECTVEGTSNPNLYWYRQAAGRGLQLLFYSVGIGQISSEVPQNLSASRPQDRQFILSSKKLLLSDSGFYLCAWSVLGVGSPLHFGNGTRLTVT.

The chain carries TRBV25-1 and TRBJ2-3; 14 bases align to TRBD2. Trimming cost V 5 bases and J 6 bases; bases outside gene matches: 4. The CDR3 runs to 15 residues. Germline values: CDR1 MGHDK, CDR2 SYGVNS. The CDR3 protein is CASSRLAGGLDTQYF. Here the CDR3 DNA reads TGTGCCAGCAGTAGACTAGCGGGGGGGCTGGATACGCAGTATTTT.

This chain connects TRBV30 to TRBJ2-7; possibly TRBD2 for D (5 bases). Germline loops: CDR1 GTSNPN, CDR2 SVGIG (reference sequence). The CDR3 contains 12 residues. V was shortened by 4 bases and J by 2 bases, with 9 bases between the two germline ends. CDR3 region: CAWKAGTYEQYF. The CDR3 nucleotides read TGTGCCTGGAAAGCCGGGACCTACGAGCAGTACTTC.

The chain is built from TRBV29-1 and TRBJ2-5; 15 bases line up with TRBD2. Germline V CDR1 and CDR2: SQVTM, ANQGSEA. With V trimmed by 7 bases and J by 5 bases, 5 bases remained unmatched. The CDR3 runs to 14 residues. The CDR3 spells CSAGLAGGPETQYF. In DNA, the CDR3 is TGCAGCGCCGGACTAGCGGGGGGGCCGGAGACCCAGTACTTC.

This clone was observed once. The chain joins TRBV30 to TRBJ2-7, with D possibly TRBD1 on 5 matching bases. Germline assignment: CDR1 GTSNPN and CDR2 SVGIG (reference sequence). Between the trimmed V and J ends, which lost 2 bases and 3 bases, there was a span of 11 bases. The CDR3 length is 13 residues. CDR3 coding DNA: TGTGCCTGGAGTTCTCCTGACAGCTACGAGCAGTACTTC. Amino acid sequence: CAWSSPDSYEQYF.

The V gene is TRBV30, the J gene TRBJ2-7; either TRBD1 or TRBD2 may supply D (5 bases each). The germline CDR1 and CDR2 sequences are GTSNPN and SVGIG (reference sequence). This CDR3 contains 15 residues. Trimming took off 3 bases at V and 2 bases at J, with 17 bases between the two ends. The CDR3 here is CAWSRYRDRTYEQYF. The CDR3 nucleotides read TGTGCCTGGAGCCGTTACCGGGACCGAACCTACGAGCAGTACTTC.

V usage is TRBV7-9 and J usage is TRBJ2-2; D is perhaps TRBD1 (5 bases). Trimming stripped 6 bases from V and 0 bases from J, with 8 bases between. The CDR3 is 14 amino acids. Germline V gene sequence: CDR1 SEHNR, CDR2 FQNEAQ (reference sequence). The CDR3 is CASSDRTNTGELFF. The CDR3 nucleotides are TGTGCCAGCAGTGACAGAACGAACACCGGGGAGCTGTTTTTT.

V is TRBV27 and J is TRBJ1-3, with 11 positions matching TRBD1. CDR1 is MNHEY and CDR2 is SMNVEV in the germline V gene (reference sequence). Losses at the gene ends were 6 bases for V and 0 bases for J; bases not matched to a gene: 4. CDR3 length: 16 amino acids. The CDR3 here is CASRRTGGYSGNTIYF. Written as DNA, the CDR3 is TGTGCCAGCAGACGGACAGGGGGCTACTCTGGAAACACCATATATTTT.